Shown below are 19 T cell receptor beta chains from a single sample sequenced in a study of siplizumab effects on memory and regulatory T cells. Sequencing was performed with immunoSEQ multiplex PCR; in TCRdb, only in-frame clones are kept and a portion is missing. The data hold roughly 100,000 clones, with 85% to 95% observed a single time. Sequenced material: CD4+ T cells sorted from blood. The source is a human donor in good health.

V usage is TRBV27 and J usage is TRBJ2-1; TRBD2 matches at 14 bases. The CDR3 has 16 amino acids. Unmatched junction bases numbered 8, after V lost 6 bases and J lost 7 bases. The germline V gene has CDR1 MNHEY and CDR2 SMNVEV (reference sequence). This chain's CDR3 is CASSARLAGGRNEQFF. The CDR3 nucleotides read TGTGCCAGCAGCGCCAGACTAGCGGGAGGGCGGAATGAGCAGTTCTTC.

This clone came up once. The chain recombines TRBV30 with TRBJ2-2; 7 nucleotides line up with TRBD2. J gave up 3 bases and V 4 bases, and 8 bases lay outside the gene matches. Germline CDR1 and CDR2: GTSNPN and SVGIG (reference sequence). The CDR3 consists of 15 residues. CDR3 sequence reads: CAWKKGGVDTGELFF. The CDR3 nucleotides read TGTGCCTGGAAAAAGGGAGGGGTGGACACCGGGGAGCTGTTTTTT.

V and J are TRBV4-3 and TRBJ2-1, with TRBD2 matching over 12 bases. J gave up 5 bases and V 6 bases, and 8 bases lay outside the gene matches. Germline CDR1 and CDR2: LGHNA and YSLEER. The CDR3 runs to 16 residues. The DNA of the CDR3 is TGCGCCAGCAGGGATCTAGCGGGAGGGCCCCACAATGAGCAGTTCTTC. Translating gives CASRDLAGGPHNEQFF.

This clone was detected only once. CDR3 in amino acids: CASSLGSGGSYNEQFF. Written as DNA, the CDR3 is TGTGCCAGCAGCTTGGGTTCAGGGGGCTCCTACAATGAGCAGTTCTTC. This chain joins TRBV5-4 and TRBJ2-1, with 7 bases fitting TRBD1. The CDR3 covers 16 residues. V lost 0 bases to trimming and J lost 0 bases; unmatched junction nucleotides: 3. Germline loops: CDR1 SGHNT, CDR2 YYREEE (reference sequence).

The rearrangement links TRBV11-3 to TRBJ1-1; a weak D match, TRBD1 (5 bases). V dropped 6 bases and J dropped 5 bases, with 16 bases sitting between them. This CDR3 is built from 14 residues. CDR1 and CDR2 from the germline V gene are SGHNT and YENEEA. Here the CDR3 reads CASSAGTGRTEAFF. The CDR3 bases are TGTGCCAGCAGTGCAGGGACGGGGAGGACTGAAGCTTTCTTT.

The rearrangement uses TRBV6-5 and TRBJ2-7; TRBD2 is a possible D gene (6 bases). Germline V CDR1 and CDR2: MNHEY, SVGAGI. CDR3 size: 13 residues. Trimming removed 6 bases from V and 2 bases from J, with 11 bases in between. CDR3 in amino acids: CASRFRETYEQYF. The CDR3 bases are TGTGCCAGCAGATTCCGGGAGACCTACGAGCAGTACTTC.

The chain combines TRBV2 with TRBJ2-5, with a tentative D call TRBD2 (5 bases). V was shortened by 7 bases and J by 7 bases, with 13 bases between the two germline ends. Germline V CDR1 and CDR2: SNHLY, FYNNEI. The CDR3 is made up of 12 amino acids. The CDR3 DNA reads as TGTGCCAGCACTCGGGATTTAGGGACCCAGTACTTC. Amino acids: CASTRDLGTQYF.

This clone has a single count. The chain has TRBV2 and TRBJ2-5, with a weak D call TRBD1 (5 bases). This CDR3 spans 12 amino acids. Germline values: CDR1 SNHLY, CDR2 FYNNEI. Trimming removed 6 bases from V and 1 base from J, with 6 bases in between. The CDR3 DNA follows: TGTGCCAGCAGGGGGCCCCAAGAGACCCAGTACTTC. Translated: CASRGPQETQYF.

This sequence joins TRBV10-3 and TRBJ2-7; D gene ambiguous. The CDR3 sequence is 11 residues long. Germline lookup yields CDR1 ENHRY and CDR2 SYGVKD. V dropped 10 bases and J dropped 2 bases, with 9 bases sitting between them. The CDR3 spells CANPLPYEQYF. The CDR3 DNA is TGTGCCAACCCGCTCCCCTACGAGCAGTACTTC.

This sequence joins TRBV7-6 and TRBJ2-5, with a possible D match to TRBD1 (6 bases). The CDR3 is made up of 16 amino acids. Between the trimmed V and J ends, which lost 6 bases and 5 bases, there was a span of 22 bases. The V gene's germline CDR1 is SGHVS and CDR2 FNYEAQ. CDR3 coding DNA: TGTGCCAGCAGTTCACCAGGGGCCATCGGTCGGGAGACCCAGTACTTC. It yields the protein CASSSPGAIGRETQYF.

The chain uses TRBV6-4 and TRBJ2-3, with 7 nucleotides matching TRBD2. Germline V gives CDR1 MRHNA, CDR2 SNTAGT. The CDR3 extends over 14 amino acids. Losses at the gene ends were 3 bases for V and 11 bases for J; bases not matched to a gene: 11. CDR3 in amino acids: CASSELAIPGVQYF. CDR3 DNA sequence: TGTGCCAGCAGTGAACTAGCGATACCCGGGGTGCAGTATTTT.

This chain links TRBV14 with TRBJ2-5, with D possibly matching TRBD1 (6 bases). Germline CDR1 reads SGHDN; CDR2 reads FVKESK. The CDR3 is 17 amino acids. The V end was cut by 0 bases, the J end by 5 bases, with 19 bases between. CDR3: CASSQDLSAARGETQYF. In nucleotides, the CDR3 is TGTGCCAGCAGCCAAGATCTGTCGGCGGCTAGGGGGGAGACCCAGTACTTC.

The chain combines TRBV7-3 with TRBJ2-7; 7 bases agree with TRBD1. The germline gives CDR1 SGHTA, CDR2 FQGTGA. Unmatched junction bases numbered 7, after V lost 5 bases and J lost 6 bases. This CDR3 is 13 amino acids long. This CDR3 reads CASSQEGGLEQYF. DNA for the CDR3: TGTGCCAGCAGCCAAGAAGGGGGCCTCGAGCAGTACTTC.

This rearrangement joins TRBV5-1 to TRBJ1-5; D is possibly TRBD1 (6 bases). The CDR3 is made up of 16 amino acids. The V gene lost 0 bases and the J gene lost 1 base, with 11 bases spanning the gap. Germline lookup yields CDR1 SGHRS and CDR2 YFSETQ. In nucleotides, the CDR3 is TGCGCCAGCAGCTTGGATGGGGGGCTCAGCAATCAGCCCCAGCATTTT. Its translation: CASSLDGGLSNQPQHF.

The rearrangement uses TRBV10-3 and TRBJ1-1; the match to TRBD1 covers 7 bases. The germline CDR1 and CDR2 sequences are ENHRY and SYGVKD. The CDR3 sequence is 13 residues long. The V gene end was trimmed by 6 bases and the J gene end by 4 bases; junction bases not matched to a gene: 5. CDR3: CAIRDRAATEAFF. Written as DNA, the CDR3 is TGTGCCATCAGAGACAGGGCGGCCACTGAAGCTTTCTTT.

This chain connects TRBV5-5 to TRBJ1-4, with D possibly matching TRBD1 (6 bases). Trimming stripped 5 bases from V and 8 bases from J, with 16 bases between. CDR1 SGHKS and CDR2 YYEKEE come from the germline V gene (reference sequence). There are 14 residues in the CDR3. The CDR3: CASREGHPAEKLFF. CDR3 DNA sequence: TGTGCCAGCAGGGAGGGACACCCGGCGGAAAAACTGTTTTTT.

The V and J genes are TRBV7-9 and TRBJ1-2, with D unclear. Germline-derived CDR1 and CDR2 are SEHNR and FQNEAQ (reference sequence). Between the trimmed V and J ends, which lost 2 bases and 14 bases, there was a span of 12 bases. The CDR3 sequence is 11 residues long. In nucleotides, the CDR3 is TGTGCCAGCAGCTTAATTCCCTTCCCGACCTTC. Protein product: CASSLIPFPTF.

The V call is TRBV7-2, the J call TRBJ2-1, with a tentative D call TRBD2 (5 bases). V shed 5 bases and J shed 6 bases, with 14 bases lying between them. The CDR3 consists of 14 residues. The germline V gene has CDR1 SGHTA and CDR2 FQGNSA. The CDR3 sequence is CASSIGLVPNEQFF. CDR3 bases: TGTGCCAGCAGCATCGGACTTGTCCCCAATGAGCAGTTCTTC.

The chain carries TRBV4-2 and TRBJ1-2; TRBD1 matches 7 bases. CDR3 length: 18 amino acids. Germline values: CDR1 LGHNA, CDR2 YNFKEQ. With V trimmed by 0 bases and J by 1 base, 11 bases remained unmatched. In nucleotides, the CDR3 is TGTGCCAGCAGCCAAGATGGGCGGACAGGAGATTATAACTATGGCTACACCTTC. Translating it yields CASSQDGRTGDYNYGYTF.